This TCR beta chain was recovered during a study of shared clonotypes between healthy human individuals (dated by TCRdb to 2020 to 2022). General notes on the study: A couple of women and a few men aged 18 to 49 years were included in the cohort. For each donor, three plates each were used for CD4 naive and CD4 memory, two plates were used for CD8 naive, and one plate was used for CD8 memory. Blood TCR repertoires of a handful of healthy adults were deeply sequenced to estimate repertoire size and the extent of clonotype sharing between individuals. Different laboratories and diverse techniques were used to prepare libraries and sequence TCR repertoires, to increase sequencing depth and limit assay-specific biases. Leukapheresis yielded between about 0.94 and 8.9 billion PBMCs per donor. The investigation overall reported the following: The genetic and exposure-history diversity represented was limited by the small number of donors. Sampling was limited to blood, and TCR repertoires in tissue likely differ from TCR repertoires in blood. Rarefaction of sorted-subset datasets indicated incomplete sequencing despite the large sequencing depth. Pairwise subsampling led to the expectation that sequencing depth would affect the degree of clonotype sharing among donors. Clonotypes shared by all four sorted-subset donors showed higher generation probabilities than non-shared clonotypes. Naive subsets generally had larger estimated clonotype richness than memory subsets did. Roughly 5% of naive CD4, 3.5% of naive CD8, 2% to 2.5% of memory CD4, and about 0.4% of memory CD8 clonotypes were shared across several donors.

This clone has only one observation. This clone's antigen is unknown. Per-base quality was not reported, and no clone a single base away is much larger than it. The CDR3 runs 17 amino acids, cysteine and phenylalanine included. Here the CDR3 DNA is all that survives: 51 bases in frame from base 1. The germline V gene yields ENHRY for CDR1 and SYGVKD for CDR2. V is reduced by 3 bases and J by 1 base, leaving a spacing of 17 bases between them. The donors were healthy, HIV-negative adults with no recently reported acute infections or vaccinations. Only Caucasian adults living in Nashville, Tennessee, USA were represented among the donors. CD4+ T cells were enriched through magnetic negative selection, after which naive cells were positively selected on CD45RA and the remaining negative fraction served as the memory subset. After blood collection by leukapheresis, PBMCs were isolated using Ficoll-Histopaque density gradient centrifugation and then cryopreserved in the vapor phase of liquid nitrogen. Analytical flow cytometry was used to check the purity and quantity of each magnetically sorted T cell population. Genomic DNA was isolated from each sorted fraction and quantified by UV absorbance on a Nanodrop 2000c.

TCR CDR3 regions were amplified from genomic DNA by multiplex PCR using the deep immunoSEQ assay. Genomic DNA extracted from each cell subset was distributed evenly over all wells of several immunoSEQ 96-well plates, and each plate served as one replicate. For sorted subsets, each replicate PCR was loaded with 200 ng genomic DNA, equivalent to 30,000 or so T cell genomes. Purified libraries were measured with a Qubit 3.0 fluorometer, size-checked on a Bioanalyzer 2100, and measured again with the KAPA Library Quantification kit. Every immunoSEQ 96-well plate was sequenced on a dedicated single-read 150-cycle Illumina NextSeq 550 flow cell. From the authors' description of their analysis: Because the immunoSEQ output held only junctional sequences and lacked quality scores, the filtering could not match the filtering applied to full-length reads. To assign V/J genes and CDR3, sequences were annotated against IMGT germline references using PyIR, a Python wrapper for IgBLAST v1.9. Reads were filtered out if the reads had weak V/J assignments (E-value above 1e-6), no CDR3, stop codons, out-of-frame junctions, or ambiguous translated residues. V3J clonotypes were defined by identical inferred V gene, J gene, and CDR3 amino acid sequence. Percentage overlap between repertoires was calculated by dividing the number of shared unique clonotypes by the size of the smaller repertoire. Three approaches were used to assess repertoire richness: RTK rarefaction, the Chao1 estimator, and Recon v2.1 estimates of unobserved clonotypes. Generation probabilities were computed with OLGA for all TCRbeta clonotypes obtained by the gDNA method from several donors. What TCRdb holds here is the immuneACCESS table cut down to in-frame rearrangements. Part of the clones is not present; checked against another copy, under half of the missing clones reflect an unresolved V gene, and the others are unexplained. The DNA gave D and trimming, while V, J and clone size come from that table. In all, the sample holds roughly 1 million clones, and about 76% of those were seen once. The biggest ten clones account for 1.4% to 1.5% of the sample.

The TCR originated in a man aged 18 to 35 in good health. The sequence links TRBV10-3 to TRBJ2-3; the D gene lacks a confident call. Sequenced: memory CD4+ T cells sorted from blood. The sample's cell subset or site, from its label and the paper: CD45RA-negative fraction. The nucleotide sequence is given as TGTGCCATCAGTGACCCGCCGAGTGGGTCGGGCACAGATACGCAGTATTTT. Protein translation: CAISDPPSGSGTDTQYF.